The rows below give T cell receptor beta chains drawn from one sample of a study of control samples from healthy donors and cancer patients. Assay used: immunoSEQ multiplex PCR; TCRdb lists only in-frame clones, some missing. Of around 72,000 clones listed, around four fifths are singletons. The sequencing sample was made of blood. The receptor source for this set is a man aged 50-60 years in good health. Each CDR3 is given with its conserved first and last residue. Each record gives: CDR3 DNA, CDR3 protein, D gene, V gene, J gene, clone size, CDR3 length. A D gene is named only where the DNA matches it firmly. Not all rows give a size; the values are once, few, many and, for expanded clones, a class.

CDR3 DNA: TGTGCCTGGACCCCGTGGGGCTTGAAACTAAGGACCGAGCAGTACTTC; CDR3 protein: CAWTPWGLKLRTEQYF; D gene: .; V gene: TRBV30; J gene: TRBJ2-7; clone size: .; CDR3 length: 16
CDR3 DNA: TGTGCCAGCAGCCCGGCCCGGACTCTGGGCACTGAAGCTTTCTTT; CDR3 protein: CASSPARTLGTEAFF; D gene: .; V gene: TRBV7-6; J gene: TRBJ1-1; clone size: .; CDR3 length: 15
CDR3 DNA: TGTGCCAGCAGTTATGTAGGGTCCGGTGACTACACCTTC; CDR3 protein: CASSYVGSGDYTF; D gene: .; V gene: TRBV6-2/TRBV6-3; J gene: TRBJ1-2; clone size: .; CDR3 length: 13
CDR3 DNA: TGTGCCAGCAGTTACCGGGGGGAAACAGATACGCAGTATTTT; CDR3 protein: CASSYRGETDTQYF; D gene: TRBD2; V gene: TRBV6-2/TRBV6-3; J gene: TRBJ2-3; clone size: .; CDR3 length: 14
CDR3 DNA: TGTGCCAGCAGCTTAGATGGAAGACTAGCGGACTTTAGCTCCTACAATGAGCAGTTCTTC; CDR3 protein: CASSLDGRLADFSSYNEQFF; D gene: TRBD2; V gene: TRBV11-2; J gene: TRBJ2-1; clone size: once; CDR3 length: 20
CDR3 DNA: TGTGCCAGCAGTTTCGGACCGGCCGCGAACACTGAAGCTTTCTTT; CDR3 protein: CASSFGPAANTEAFF; D gene: .; V gene: TRBV28; J gene: TRBJ1-1; clone size: .; CDR3 length: 15
CDR3 DNA: TGTGCCAGCAGTAAACGGCAGGGAGAGGCAGATACGCAGTATTTT; CDR3 protein: CASSKRQGEADTQYF; D gene: .; V gene: TRBV6-4; J gene: TRBJ2-3; clone size: .; CDR3 length: 15
CDR3 DNA: TGTGCCAGTAGTGTCCAGGGGTTTAGTTCCACTGAAGCTTTCTTT; CDR3 protein: CASSVQGFSSTEAFF; D gene: .; V gene: TRBV19; J gene: TRBJ1-1; clone size: .; CDR3 length: 15
CDR3 DNA: TGTGCCAGTAGTATGAGGGACAGGGGATACCAAGAGACCCAGTACTTC; CDR3 protein: CASSMRDRGYQETQYF; D gene: TRBD1; V gene: TRBV19; J gene: TRBJ2-5; clone size: once; CDR3 length: 16
CDR3 DNA: TGCGCCAGCAGCCGTCCTTCCGATGACAGTCGCTATGGCTACACCTTC; CDR3 protein: CASSRPSDDSRYGYTF; D gene: .; V gene: TRBV5-1; J gene: TRBJ1-2; clone size: .; CDR3 length: 16
CDR3 DNA: TGCGCCAGCAGCCGGGAGGCGCACACAGATACGCAGTATTTT; CDR3 protein: CASSREAHTDTQYF; D gene: TRBD2; V gene: TRBV5-1; J gene: TRBJ2-3; clone size: .; CDR3 length: 14
CDR3 DNA: TGCGCCAGCCTTAGGGGCTACCAAGAGACCCAGTACTTC; CDR3 protein: CASLRGYQETQYF; D gene: .; V gene: TRBV10-2; J gene: TRBJ2-5; clone size: .; CDR3 length: 13
CDR3 DNA: TGTGCCAGCTCACGAGATGTGGGGGAGACCCAGTACTTC; CDR3 protein: CASSRDVGETQYF; D gene: .; V gene: TRBV18; J gene: TRBJ2-5; clone size: .; CDR3 length: 13
CDR3 DNA: TGTGCCAGCAGTCTACACGGGACAGGGGGAACCGTCTCTGGAAACACCATATATTTT; CDR3 protein: CASSLHGTGGTVSGNTIYF; D gene: TRBD1; V gene: TRBV27; J gene: TRBJ1-3; clone size: .; CDR3 length: 19
CDR3 DNA: TGTGCCCCAAATCGGTGGGACACAGGACATAAACCCCTAGCCAAAAACATTCAGTACTTC; CDR3 protein: CAPNRWDTGHKPLAKNIQYF; D gene: .; V gene: TRBV27; J gene: TRBJ2-4; clone size: .; CDR3 length: 20
CDR3 DNA: TGTGCCAGTAGTATCGGGGTTAGCGTAACCGGGGAGCTGTTTTTT; CDR3 protein: CASSIGVSVTGELFF; D gene: .; V gene: TRBV19; J gene: TRBJ2-2; clone size: .; CDR3 length: 15
CDR3 DNA: TGTGCCACCAGCAGAGGGACAGGGAGGACAGATACGCAGTATTTT; CDR3 protein: CATSRGTGRTDTQYF; D gene: TRBD1; V gene: TRBV15; J gene: TRBJ2-3; clone size: .; CDR3 length: 15
CDR3 DNA: TGTGCCAGCACCCCTAAAGTAGGACACTCGGGCGATGAGCAGTTCTTC; CDR3 protein: CASTPKVGHSGDEQFF; D gene: .; V gene: TRBV25-1; J gene: TRBJ2-1; clone size: once; CDR3 length: 16
CDR3 DNA: TGCAGTGCTAGTACCGGCTCCCTCGGGGTCACTGAAGCTTTCTTT; CDR3 protein: CSASTGSLGVTEAFF; D gene: .; V gene: TRBV20-1; J gene: TRBJ1-1; clone size: .; CDR3 length: 15
CDR3 DNA: TGCGCCAGCAGTCGGCAGACGAGAGAGACCCAGTACTTC; CDR3 protein: CASSRQTRETQYF; D gene: .; V gene: TRBV10-2; J gene: TRBJ2-5; clone size: .; CDR3 length: 13
CDR3 DNA: TGTGCCAGCAGGGAGAACGGGGAGCTGTTTTTT; CDR3 protein: CASRENGELFF; D gene: .; V gene: TRBV12-3/TRBV12-4; J gene: TRBJ2-2; clone size: .; CDR3 length: 11
CDR3 DNA: TGTGCCACCAGTGAGGCCGGGAGACAAGAGACCCAGTACTTC; CDR3 protein: CATSEAGRQETQYF; D gene: .; V gene: TRBV24-1; J gene: TRBJ2-5; clone size: .; CDR3 length: 14
CDR3 DNA: TGCAGTGCTAGATCGAGACAGAGGATGTTTTTT; CDR3 protein: CSARSRQRMFF; D gene: .; V gene: TRBV20-1; J gene: TRBJ2-2; clone size: .; CDR3 length: 11
CDR3 DNA: TGTGCCAGCAGCTCGAGCGGGAGGGGGTACTACAATGAGCAGTTCTTC; CDR3 protein: CASSSSGRGYYNEQFF; D gene: TRBD2; V gene: TRBV7-9; J gene: TRBJ2-1; clone size: .; CDR3 length: 16
CDR3 DNA: TGCGCCAGCAGCCAAGTGGTCGGAGCCTCTGGAAACACCATATATTTT; CDR3 protein: CASSQVVGASGNTIYF; D gene: .; V gene: TRBV4-3; J gene: TRBJ1-3; clone size: .; CDR3 length: 16
CDR3 DNA: TGTGCCAGTGGACTAGCGGGAGCATCTTACAATGAGCAGTTCTTC; CDR3 protein: CASGLAGASYNEQFF; D gene: TRBD2; V gene: TRBV2; J gene: TRBJ2-1; clone size: .; CDR3 length: 15
CDR3 DNA: TGTGCCAGCAGTCGATTTTGGAATGAGCAGTTCTTC; CDR3 protein: CASSRFWNEQFF; D gene: .; V gene: TRBV28; J gene: TRBJ2-1; clone size: .; CDR3 length: 12
CDR3 DNA: TGTGCCAGCAGCTTGGGTTCTCGTTGGGGGGAGCTGTTTTTT; CDR3 protein: CASSLGSRWGELFF; D gene: .; V gene: TRBV5-6; J gene: TRBJ2-2; clone size: .; CDR3 length: 14
CDR3 DNA: TGTGCCAGCACCGGGACAGTCACCGGGGAGCTGTTTTTT; CDR3 protein: CASTGTVTGELFF; D gene: TRBD1; V gene: TRBV9; J gene: TRBJ2-2; clone size: .; CDR3 length: 13
CDR3 DNA: TGTGCCAGCAGCCAAGTAGATAACAGCTACGAGCAGTACTTC; CDR3 protein: CASSQVDNSYEQYF; D gene: .; V gene: TRBV3-1/TRBV3-2; J gene: TRBJ2-7; clone size: .; CDR3 length: 14
CDR3 DNA: TGCGCCAGCAGCTTACTCCCGGACCCCCGAGACTATGGCTACACCTTC; CDR3 protein: CASSLLPDPRDYGYTF; D gene: .; V gene: TRBV5-1; J gene: TRBJ1-2; clone size: .; CDR3 length: 16
CDR3 DNA: TGTGCCAGCAGCGAACAGGCCTCAGGGGATGAGCAGTTCTTC; CDR3 protein: CASSEQASGDEQFF; D gene: .; V gene: TRBV7-6; J gene: TRBJ2-1; clone size: .; CDR3 length: 14
CDR3 DNA: TGTGCCAGCAGCCCCCCCCGTGGCGGTGGGGACCTCTACACTGAAGCTTTCTTT; CDR3 protein: CASSPPRGGGDLYTEAFF; D gene: .; V gene: TRBV3-1/TRBV3-2; J gene: TRBJ1-1; clone size: .; CDR3 length: 18
CDR3 DNA: TGTGCCAGTAGTATACTAGCGGGGAGGGCGGCCGAGCAGTACTTC; CDR3 protein: CASSILAGRAAEQYF; D gene: TRBD2; V gene: TRBV19; J gene: TRBJ2-7; clone size: .; CDR3 length: 15
CDR3 DNA: TGTGCCAGCAGTGAAGCAGTTGTACCGAGGGTCTCCTACGAGCAGTACTTC; CDR3 protein: CASSEAVVPRVSYEQYF; D gene: .; V gene: TRBV6-1; J gene: TRBJ2-7; clone size: .; CDR3 length: 17
CDR3 DNA: TGTGCCAGCAGTATTAAGCGGGATCTGGACCAGTACTTC; CDR3 protein: CASSIKRDLDQYF; D gene: TRBD2; V gene: TRBV2; J gene: TRBJ2-5; clone size: .; CDR3 length: 13
CDR3 DNA: TGCGCCAGCAGCTTGTCAACCGTCTACGAGCAGTACTTC; CDR3 protein: CASSLSTVYEQYF; D gene: .; V gene: TRBV5-1; J gene: TRBJ2-7; clone size: .; CDR3 length: 13
CDR3 DNA: TGTGCCACCAGTGATACGGGAGGGCCGTTGAATGAGCAGTTCTTC; CDR3 protein: CATSDTGGPLNEQFF; D gene: TRBD2; V gene: TRBV24-1; J gene: TRBJ2-1; clone size: .; CDR3 length: 15
CDR3 DNA: TGTGCCAGTAGTTCCAGCTACGAAGCGAACACTGAAGCTTTCTTT; CDR3 protein: CASSSSYEANTEAFF; D gene: .; V gene: TRBV19; J gene: TRBJ1-1; clone size: .; CDR3 length: 15
CDR3 DNA: TGTGCCAGCAGTTCGGCCTTAGGACAGGGGAATGAAAAACTGTTTTTT; CDR3 protein: CASSSALGQGNEKLFF; D gene: TRBD1; V gene: TRBV6-6; J gene: TRBJ1-4; clone size: .; CDR3 length: 16